Presented here are 13 T cell receptor beta chains from one specimen sequenced in a study of Graves' ophthalmopathy and Graves' hyperthyroidism. CDR3 regions of TCR beta were amplified from RNA transcripts. HTBI primers served in a first-round RT-PCR, which a second-round multiplex PCR followed. TCRdb processed the multiplex PCR reads anew with MiXCR; each CDR3 protein has one entry. The repertoire includes about 340,000 distinct CDR3 sequences, 15% to 20% of them detected once, and 9% to 15% sits in the top ten. Sample: peripheral blood. The receptors originated from an adult man with Graves' ophthalmopathy.

This clonotype was counted many times. The rearrangement joins TRBV29-1 to TRBJ2-5, with D hard to call. This CDR3 is built from 10 residues. V dropped 6 bases and J dropped 6 bases, with 8 bases sitting between them. CDR1 and CDR2 from the germline V gene are SQVTM and ANQGSEA. This CDR3 reads CSVRYQTQYF. CDR3 in DNA: TGCAGCGTCCGATACCAGACCCAGTACTTC.

This clonotype was recorded only once. V is TRBV10-3 and J is TRBJ1-5, with a tentative D call TRBD1 (5 bases). The germline CDR1 and CDR2 sequences are ENHRY and SYGVKD. The CDR3 contains 14 residues. Trimming took off 4 bases at V and 2 bases at J, with 9 bases between the two ends. The CDR3 sequence: CAISVAGGNQPQHF. The DNA of the CDR3 is TGTGCCATCAGTGTTGCGGGGGGCAATCAGCCCCAGCATTTT.

The rearrangement joins TRBV6-1 to TRBJ1-1; no clear D. The CDR3 covers 14 residues. V was cut by 6 bases and J by 0 bases, with 11 bases left in between. Germline CDR1 reads MNHNS; CDR2 reads SASEGT. The CDR3 region is CASSPAEVNTEAFF. CDR3 sequence (DNA): TGTGCCAGCAGCCCAGCTGAAGTGAACACTGAAGCTTTCTTT.

The table lists this clonotype with many counts. The chain is built from TRBV30 and TRBJ2-2, with 9 bases aligning to TRBD1. CDR3 length: 15 residues. CDR1 is GTSNPN and CDR2 is SVGIG in the germline V gene (reference sequence). J was trimmed by 4 bases and V by 4 bases; bases with no gene match: 7. CDR3 nucleotide sequence: TGTGCCTGGAAACAGGGGGCGCAGGTCACCGGGGAGCTGTTTTTT. As protein: CAWKQGAQVTGELFF.

This chain joins TRBV5-1 and TRBJ1-2; 11 nucleotides line up with TRBD1. With 3 bases clipped from V and 7 bases from J, the junction kept 8 bases outside the gene matches. Germline V gives CDR1 SGHRS, CDR2 YFSETQ. The CDR3 is made up of 15 amino acids. Written as DNA, the CDR3 is TGCGCCAGCAGCTCCGGACAGGGGGCAGGGGCTGGCTACACCTTC. Its protein product is CASSSGQGAGAGYTF.

This clonotype was detected ten times or more. The chain links TRBV7-8 to TRBJ1-5; D remains unclear. Germline V CDR1 and CDR2: SGHVS, FQNEAQ. The CDR3 runs to 16 residues. The V and J ends lost 0 bases and 0 bases respectively, with 9 bases between them. As DNA, the CDR3 is TGTGCCAGCAGCTTAGCGAGGCAGAATAGCAATCAGCCCCAGCATTTT. It encodes CASSLARQNSNQPQHF.

This clonotype was recorded many times. The chain employs TRBV27 and TRBJ2-2; perhaps D is TRBD1 or TRBD2 (5 bases each). The CDR3 runs 13 residues. In germline, CDR1 is MNHEY, CDR2 SMNVEV (reference sequence). The V and J ends lost 6 bases and 2 bases respectively, with 7 bases between them. The CDR3 protein is CASSGANTGELFF. The CDR3 DNA reads TGTGCCAGCAGCGGGGCTAACACCGGGGAGCTGTTTTTT.

This clonotype was recorded many times. V gene TRBV30 combines with J gene TRBJ1-2, with 9 bases fitting TRBD1. This CDR3 comprises 13 residues. From germline, CDR1 is GTSNPN and CDR2 SVGIG (reference sequence). With 3 bases clipped from V and 8 bases from J, the junction kept 7 bases outside the gene matches. CDR3 loop: CAWSAQGARGYTF. In DNA, the CDR3 is TGTGCCTGGAGCGCACAGGGGGCGAGGGGCTACACCTTC.

This clonotype was observed many times. The gene calls are TRBV7-2 and TRBJ2-5; D might be TRBD1 (6 bases). The germline V gene encodes CDR1 SGHTA and CDR2 FQGNSA. This CDR3 spans 14 amino acids. Trimming stripped 1 base from V and 5 bases from J, with 11 bases between. The chain's CDR3 is CASSLDRGMETQYF. Written as DNA, the CDR3 is TGTGCCAGCAGCTTAGATAGGGGGATGGAGACCCAGTACTTC.

This clonotype has a count of ten or more. V and J are TRBV30 and TRBJ1-2; 7 bases are shared with TRBD1. The trim removed 4 bases at V and 4 bases at J, leaving 12 bases unmatched. This CDR3 comprises 15 residues. The germline CDR1 and CDR2 sequences are GTSNPN and SVGIG (reference sequence). This CDR3 reads CAWNLDRTQGYGYTF. In DNA form, the CDR3 reads TGTGCCTGGAATTTGGACAGGACCCAGGGCTATGGCTACACCTTC.

This clonotype was seen many times. This sequence joins TRBV7-3 and TRBJ1-4; D unresolved. Trimming took 1 base from V and 5 from J, leaving 11 bases between them. This CDR3 has 15 amino acids. Germline CDR1 reads SGHTA; CDR2 reads FQGTGA. CDR3 residues: CASSLNGRLNEKLFF. CDR3 nucleotide sequence: TGTGCCAGCAGCTTAAACGGTCGACTAAATGAAAAACTGTTTTTT.

V gene TRBV3-1 combines with J gene TRBJ1-5; D ambiguous. CDR1 and CDR2 (germline): LGHDT, YNNKEL (reference sequence). The CDR3 has 14 residues. The germline V and J ends were trimmed by 1 base and 3 bases, with 7 bases remaining between them. The CDR3 protein is CASSQARFNQPQHF. The CDR3 DNA sequence: TGTGCCAGCAGCCAAGCTAGATTCAATCAGCCCCAGCATTTT.

This clonotype appeared many times. The chain employs TRBV6-5 and TRBJ2-7, with TRBD1 matching 8 bases. The trim removed 6 bases at V and 0 bases at J, leaving 7 bases unmatched. The germline gives CDR1 MNHEY, CDR2 SVGAGI. The CDR3 is made up of 15 amino acids. DNA of the CDR3: TGTGCCAGCAGGAGACGACAGGGGATCTCCTACGAGCAGTACTTC. This translates into CASRRRQGISYEQYF.